Included here is one T cell receptor beta chain sequence, with context. Its antigen is undetermined. The data belong to a study of T cell repertoires in cytomegalovirus infection. At the level of the study: Both CMV infection and a matching HLA type were indicated by public TCR beta signatures.

TCRdb ran MiXCR on the reads and lists one entry per CDR3 protein. The sample shows approximately 730,000 distinct CDR3 sequences, about 30% of them seen only once. Study-wide findings and caveats: Cumulated frequencies of public TCR beta families served to identify carriers of CMV plus the relevant HLA. HLA-C-restricted, CMV-specific TCR beta clonotypes were dominant ex vivo.

The TCR was taken from a human donor in good health (CMV status not recorded). Some clones in this sample may be carry-over from other donors' samples. The source was cultured PBMCs, collected from culture after CMV antigen stimulation.

The CDR3: CASSLVPLSSYEQYF. The CDR3 DNA sequence: TGTGCCAGCAGTTTAGTGCCCCTCAGCTCCTACGAGCAGTACTTC. The rearrangement links TRBV12-3 or TRBV12-4 to TRBJ2-7; D not certain. Trimming took 1 base from V and 0 from J, leaving 10 bases between them. The CDR3 length is 15 residues.